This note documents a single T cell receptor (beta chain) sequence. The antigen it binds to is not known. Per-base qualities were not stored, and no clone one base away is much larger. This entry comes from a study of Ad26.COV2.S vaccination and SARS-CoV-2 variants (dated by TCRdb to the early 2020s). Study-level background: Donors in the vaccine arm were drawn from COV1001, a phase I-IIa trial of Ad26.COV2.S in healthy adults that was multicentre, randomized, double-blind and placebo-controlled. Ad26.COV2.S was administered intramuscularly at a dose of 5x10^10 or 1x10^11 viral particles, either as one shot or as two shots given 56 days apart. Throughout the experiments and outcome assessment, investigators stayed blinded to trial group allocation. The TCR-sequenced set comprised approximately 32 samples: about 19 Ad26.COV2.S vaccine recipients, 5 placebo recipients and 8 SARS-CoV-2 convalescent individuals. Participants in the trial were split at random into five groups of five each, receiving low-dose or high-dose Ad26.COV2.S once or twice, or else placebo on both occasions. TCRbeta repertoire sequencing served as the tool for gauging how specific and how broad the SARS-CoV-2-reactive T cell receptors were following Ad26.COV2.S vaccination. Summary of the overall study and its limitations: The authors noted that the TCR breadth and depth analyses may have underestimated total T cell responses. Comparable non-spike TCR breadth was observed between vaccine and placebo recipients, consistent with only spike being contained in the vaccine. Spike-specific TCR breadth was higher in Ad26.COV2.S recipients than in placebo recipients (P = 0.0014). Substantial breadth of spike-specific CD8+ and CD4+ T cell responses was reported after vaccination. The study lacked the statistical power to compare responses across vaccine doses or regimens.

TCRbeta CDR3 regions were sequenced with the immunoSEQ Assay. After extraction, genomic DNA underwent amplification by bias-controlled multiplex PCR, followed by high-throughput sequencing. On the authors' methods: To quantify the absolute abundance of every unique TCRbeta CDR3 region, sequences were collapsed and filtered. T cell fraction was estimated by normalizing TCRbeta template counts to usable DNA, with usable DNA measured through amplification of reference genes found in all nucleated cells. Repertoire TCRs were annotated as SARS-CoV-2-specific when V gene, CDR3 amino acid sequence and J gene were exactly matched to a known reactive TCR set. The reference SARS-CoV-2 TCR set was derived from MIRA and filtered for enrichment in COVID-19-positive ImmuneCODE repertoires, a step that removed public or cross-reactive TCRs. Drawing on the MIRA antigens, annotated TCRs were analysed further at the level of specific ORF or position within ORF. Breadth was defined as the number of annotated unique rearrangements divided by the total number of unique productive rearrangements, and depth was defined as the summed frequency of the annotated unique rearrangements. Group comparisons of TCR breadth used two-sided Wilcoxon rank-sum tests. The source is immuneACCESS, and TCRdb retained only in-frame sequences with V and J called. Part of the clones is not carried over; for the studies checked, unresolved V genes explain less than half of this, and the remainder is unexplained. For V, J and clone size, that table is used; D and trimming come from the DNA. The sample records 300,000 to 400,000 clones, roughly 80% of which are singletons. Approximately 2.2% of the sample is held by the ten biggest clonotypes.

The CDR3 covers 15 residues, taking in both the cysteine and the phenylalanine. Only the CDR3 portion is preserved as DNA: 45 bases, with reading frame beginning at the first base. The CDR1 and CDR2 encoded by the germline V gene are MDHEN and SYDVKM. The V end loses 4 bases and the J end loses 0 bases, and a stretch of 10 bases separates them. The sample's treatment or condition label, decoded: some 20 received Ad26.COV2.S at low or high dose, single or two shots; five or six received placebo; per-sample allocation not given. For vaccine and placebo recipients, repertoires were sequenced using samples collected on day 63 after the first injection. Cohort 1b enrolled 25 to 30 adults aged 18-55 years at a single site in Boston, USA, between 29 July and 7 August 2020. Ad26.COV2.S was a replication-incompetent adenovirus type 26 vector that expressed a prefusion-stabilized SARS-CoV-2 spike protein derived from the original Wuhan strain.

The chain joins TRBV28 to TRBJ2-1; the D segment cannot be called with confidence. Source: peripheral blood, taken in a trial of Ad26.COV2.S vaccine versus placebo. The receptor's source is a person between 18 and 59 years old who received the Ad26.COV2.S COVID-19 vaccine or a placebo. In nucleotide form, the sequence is TGTGCCAGCAGTTCCCTACAGAGCTCCTACAATGAGCAGTTCTTC. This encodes CASSSLQSSYNEQFF.